These 7 T cell receptor beta chains share one sample of origin, sequenced in a study of blood T cell repertoires in COVID-19. Repertoires were generated with immunoSEQ multiplex PCR, while TCRdb's copy carries only in-frame clones and drops some. The sample yields 200,000 or so clones, 84% seen once. The sequenced material came from peripheral blood. The source is an older woman with active or convalescent COVID-19.

The rearrangement joins TRBV7-9 to TRBJ1-1; 7 bases match TRBD1. CDR1 and CDR2 (germline): SEHNR, FQNEAQ (reference sequence). This CDR3 has 14 residues. V was pared by 1 base and J by 7 bases, with 6 bases of the junction left unmatched. The CDR3 here is CASSLETGISEAFF. The CDR3 DNA reads TGTGCCAGCAGCTTAGAGACAGGGATCAGTGAAGCTTTCTTT.

J is TRBJ2-7 and V is TRBV3-1 (or the pseudogene TRBV3-2); D unclear. Germline CDR1 is LGHDT and CDR2 is YNNKEL (reference sequence). This CDR3 comprises 16 residues. The V end lost 1 base, the J end lost 0 bases, and 13 bases lay between the germline ends. The CDR3 loop is CASSQGSAGFSYEQYF. DNA for the CDR3: TGTGCCAGCAGCCAAGGCAGTGCAGGTTTCTCCTACGAGCAGTACTTC.

The V and J genes are TRBV27 and TRBJ2-7; 7 nucleotides agree with TRBD1. The V and J ends lost 3 bases and 0 bases, in that order; junction bases with no gene match: 14. CDR3 size: 18 residues. CDR1 MNHEY and CDR2 SMNVEV come from the germline V gene (reference sequence). The CDR3 DNA reads TGTGCCAGCAGTTTGAGAATGAAGGTTGGACAGGCCTCCTACGAGCAGTACTTC. It is translated as CASSLRMKVGQASYEQYF.

The rearrangement uses TRBV19 and TRBJ1-2; 7 bases are shared with TRBD1. CDR1 and CDR2 from the germline V gene are LNHDA and SQIVND (reference sequence). The CDR3 extends over 14 amino acids. J was trimmed by 3 bases and V by 4 bases; bases with no gene match: 5. The CDR3 DNA sequence: TGTGCCAGTAGTACCACCACAGGGGACTATGGCTACACCTTC. Translating it yields CASSTTTGDYGYTF.

This sequence joins TRBV18 and TRBJ2-5; tentative D call: TRBD2 (5 bases). There are 13 residues in the CDR3. V gave up 2 bases and J gave up 4 bases, with 8 bases separating them. Germline CDR1 and CDR2: KGHSH and LQKENI. The CDR3 sequence: CASSPGGGETQYF. In DNA, the CDR3 is TGTGCCAGCTCACCAGGAGGAGGAGAGACCCAGTACTTC.

The count of this clone is one. The chain recombines TRBV25-1 with TRBJ2-1; 10 bases are shared with TRBD2. With 5 bases clipped from V and 9 bases from J, the junction kept 4 bases outside the gene matches. The CDR3 length is 13 residues. Germline CDR1 MGHDK, CDR2 SYGVNS. The CDR3 DNA reads as TGTGCCAGCAGTCTAGCGGGAGTAGGTGAGCAGTTCTTC. Its protein is CASSLAGVGEQFF. The full variable domain, its missing parts supplied by reference TRBV25-1 and TRBJ2-1, is EADIYQTPRYLVIGTGKKITLECSQTMGHDKMYWYQQDPGMELHLIHYSYGVNSTEKGDLSSESTVSRIRTEHFPLTLESARPSHTSQYLCASSLAGVGEQFFGPGTRLTVL.

There are a few counts of this clone. The chain carries TRBV7-9 and TRBJ1-2, with TRBD1 matching 7 bases. In germline, CDR1 is SEHNR, CDR2 FQNEAQ (reference sequence). The ends lost 5 bases at V and 4 bases at J; junction bases unmatched: 4. This CDR3 region has 13 residues. CDR3 protein: CASSRDSSYGYTF. The CDR3 DNA is TGTGCCAGCAGCCGGGACAGTTCCTATGGCTACACCTTC.